What follows are 25 T cell receptor beta chains derived from one specimen sequenced in a study of cytomegalovirus exposure and HLA in healthy donors. PCR employed 60 Vbeta and 13 Jbeta primers. Generated by immunoSEQ multiplex PCR, the TCRdb table keeps only in-frame clones and is missing some. The sample lists approximately 60,000 clones; roughly 80% were seen once. The sample was PBMCs. All receptors derive from a man aged 35 to 55 in good health and CMV-seronegative.

The J gene is TRBJ1-1, the V gene TRBV27; possibly TRBD1 for D (6 bases). CDR1 is MNHEY, CDR2 SMNVEV, per germline (reference sequence). The CDR3 contains 13 residues. V was pared by 11 bases and J by 2 bases, with 15 bases between. The CDR3 coding sequence is TGTGCCGTATGGGGGGGCCTTAACACTGAAGCTTTCTTT. This encodes CAVWGGLNTEAFF.

J is TRBJ2-5 and V is TRBV7-2; 16 nucleotides line up with TRBD2. The CDR3 spans 19 residues. V lost 3 bases, J lost 6 bases, and 13 bases stayed unmatched. CDR1 SGHTA and CDR2 FQGNSA come from the germline V gene. The CDR3 DNA sequence: TGTGCCAGCAGCTTCTCCGCCGGGACTAGCGGGGGGGCCCCCAAGACCCAGTACTTC. It translates to CASSFSAGTSGGAPKTQYF.

This chain connects TRBV27 to TRBJ2-1; a possible D gene is TRBD2 (5 bases). This CDR3 region has 13 residues. The germline CDR1 and CDR2 sequences are MNHEY and SMNVEV (reference sequence). V gave up 3 bases and J gave up 8 bases, with 11 bases separating them. The CDR3 DNA is TGTGCCAGCAGTTTTATGGGGAGACATGAGCAGTTCTTC. It encodes CASSFMGRHEQFF.

J is TRBJ2-1 and V is TRBV4-1; 8 bases map to TRBD2. V was clipped by 4 bases and J by 10 bases; unmatched bases: 15. The CDR3 extends over 16 amino acids. Germline V gives CDR1 MGHRA, CDR2 YSYEKL. CDR3 DNA sequence: TGCGCCAGCAGCCTAATAGCGGGGACGCGTCAATACGAGCAGTTCTTC. Protein: CASSLIAGTRQYEQFF.

The J gene is TRBJ2-7, the V gene TRBV29-1, with a weak D call TRBD1 (5 bases). The length of the CDR3 is 15 residues. The V end lost 4 bases, the J end lost 3 bases, and 19 bases lay between the germline ends. Germline V gene data show CDR1 as SQVTM and CDR2 as ANQGSEA. Written as DNA, the CDR3 is TGCAGCGTTGTTGAGCAATTGGACATGTGCTACGAGCAGTACGTC. The encoded protein is CSVVEQLDMCYEQYV.

This chain uses TRBV7-9 with TRBJ2-6; TRBD1 matches 10 bases. The CDR3 extends over 19 amino acids. The V and J ends lost 4 bases and 2 bases, in that order; junction bases with no gene match: 11. Germline-derived CDR1 and CDR2 are SEHNR and FQNEAQ (reference sequence). The CDR3 DNA reads TGTGCCAGCAGCTCCGAAGCCGGGACAGGGGTTACTGGGGCCAACGTCCTGACTTTC. Translated, it gives CASSSEAGTGVTGANVLTF.

This sequence joins TRBV7-6 and TRBJ2-1; TRBD2 matches at 11 bases. With 5 bases clipped from V and 9 bases from J, the junction kept 18 bases outside the gene matches. There are 18 residues in the CDR3. Germline CDR1 and CDR2: SGHVS and FNYEAQ. The CDR3 DNA reads as TGTGCCAGCAGCCCCGGGCTAGCGGGGGGCCGGTTCACTGGTGAGCAGTTCTTC. This encodes CASSPGLAGGRFTGEQFF.

The rearrangement uses TRBV19 and TRBJ2-5; D is uncertain. Germline lookup yields CDR1 LNHDA and CDR2 SQIVND (reference sequence). Trimming left V 5 bases short and J 4 bases short, with 11 bases between. This CDR3 spans 13 amino acids. CDR3 residues: CASSQTTGETQYF. Written as DNA, the CDR3 is TGTGCCAGTAGTCAGACGACGGGAGAGACCCAGTACTTC. Using reference TRBV19 and TRBJ2-5 for the parts outside the CDR3, the full variable domain is DGGITQSPKYLFRKEGQNVTLSCEQNLNHDAMYWYRQDPGQGLRLIYYSQIVNDFQKGDIAEGYSVSREKKESFPLTVTSAQKNPTAFYLCASSQTTGETQYFGPGTRLLVL.

This clone was seen once. V usage is TRBV6-6 and J usage is TRBJ1-2, with D possibly being TRBD1 (5 bases). The germline V and J ends were trimmed by 6 bases and 8 bases, with 13 bases remaining between them. Per germline, CDR1 MNHNY and CDR2 SVGAGI (reference sequence). This CDR3 is 12 amino acids long. DNA of the CDR3: TGTGCCAGCAGCCCAGCGCGGGGGGGCTACACCTTC. Amino acids: CASSPARGGYTF.

The chain uses TRBV5-5 and TRBJ1-5, with TRBD1 identical over 9 bases. V dropped 4 bases and J dropped 3; count of bases not matched to a gene: 8. The CDR3 runs 16 residues. In germline, CDR1 is SGHKS, CDR2 YYEKEE (reference sequence). The CDR3 DNA is TGTGCCAGCAGCGACCCGGGACAGGGTCCCAATCAGCCCCAGCATTTT. It yields the protein CASSDPGQGPNQPQHF.

This chain connects TRBV6-1 to TRBJ2-5; D may be TRBD1 (6 bases). The V end was cut by 7 bases, the J end by 4 bases, with 13 bases between. CDR3 size: 13 residues. Looked up from germline, CDR1 is MNHNS and CDR2 is SASEGT. The CDR3 DNA reads TGTGCCAGCACCGTACAGGGCTTAGAGACCCAGTACTTC. It translates to CASTVQGLETQYF.

The rearrangement links TRBV10-1 to TRBJ1-1; the D gene is possibly TRBD1 (6 bases). Trimming left V 4 bases short and J 5 bases short, with 11 bases between. This CDR3 is 13 amino acids long. Germline CDR1 and CDR2: WNHNN and SYGVQD (reference sequence). CDR3 sequence: CASSATGRTEAFF. CDR3 sequence (DNA): TGCGCCAGCAGTGCTACAGGGCGGACTGAAGCTTTCTTT.

The genes are TRBV27 and TRBJ2-1; 14 bases map to TRBD2. Looked up from germline, CDR1 is MNHEY and CDR2 is SMNVEV (reference sequence). The CDR3 sequence is 20 residues long. The trim removed 5 bases at V and 7 bases at J, leaving 19 bases unmatched. The CDR3 region is CASSRDRILTSGGARNEQFF. The CDR3 nucleotides are TGTGCCAGCAGTCGGGACAGAATTTTGACTAGCGGGGGGGCTCGAAATGAGCAGTTCTTC.

As to this clone: A read error may produce the germline difference seen at one junction end. The chain recombines TRBV7-9 with TRBJ1-1; no reliable D call. This CDR3 has 12 amino acids. From germline, CDR1 is SEHNR and CDR2 FQNEAQ (reference sequence). CDR3 region: CSSSLGDTEAFF. For the CDR3, the DNA is TGTTCCAGCAGCTTAGGAGACACTGAAGCTTTCTTT. Drawing the rest from reference TRBV7-9 and TRBJ1-1, the complete variable domain is DTGVSQNPRHKITKRGQNVTFRCDPISEHNRLYWYRQTLGQGPEFLTYFQNEAQLEKSRLLSDRFSAERPKGSFSTLEIQRTEQGDSAMYLCSSSLGDTEAFFGQGTRLTVV.

There are a few counts of this clone. This chain joins TRBV19 and TRBJ1-4; no reliable D call. V was clipped by 6 bases and J by 5 bases, with 10 bases between them. Germline loops: CDR1 LNHDA, CDR2 SQIVND (reference sequence). This CDR3 region has 13 residues. In DNA form, the CDR3 reads TGTGCCAGTAGCACAATGATAAATGAAAAACTGTTTTTT. This translates into CASSTMINEKLFF.

The rearrangement uses TRBV7-6 and TRBJ1-5; maybe TRBD1 (5 bases). CDR1 and CDR2 from the germline V gene are SGHVS and FNYEAQ. The CDR3 runs 18 residues. Between the trimmed V and J ends, which lost 1 base and 2 bases, there was a span of 18 bases. The CDR3 region has the DNA TGTGCCAGCAGCTTAGAAATAGGTGGCAGGGCGGGCAATCAGCCCCAGCATTTT. Translating it yields CASSLEIGGRAGNQPQHF.

V gene TRBV7-8 combines with J gene TRBJ2-7; possible D gene TRBD2, 5 bases. Germline assignment: CDR1 SGHVS and CDR2 FQNEAQ. The CDR3 sequence is 12 residues long. V lost 5 bases and J 6 bases, leaving 11 bases between the germline ends. In DNA form, the CDR3 reads TGTGCCAGCAGCCACGGGGAAGGCGAGCAGTACGTC. Residues: CASSHGEGEQYV.

The chain links TRBV30 to TRBJ1-2; D not resolved. From germline, CDR1 is GTSNPN and CDR2 SVGIG (reference sequence). Trimming shortened V by 2 bases and J by 12 bases, and 13 bases separated the two germline ends. The CDR3 consists of 11 residues. The chain's CDR3 is CAWSLSPRHTF. The CDR3 DNA follows: TGTGCCTGGAGTCTGAGTCCCAGGCACACCTTC.

The chain recombines TRBV30 with TRBJ1-1; no firm D call. V gave up 7 bases and J gave up 0 bases, with 6 bases separating them. CDR3 size: 11 residues. CDR1 and CDR2 (germline): GTSNPN, SVGIG (reference sequence). The CDR3 nucleotides read TGTGCCTTCCACATGAACACTGAAGCTTTCTTT. Translated: CAFHMNTEAFF.

The V gene is TRBV5-1, the J gene TRBJ1-2, with D tentatively TRBD1 (6 bases). V lost 1 base to trimming and J lost 2 bases, with 15 bases between them. CDR3 length equals 16 residues. CDR1 and CDR2 from the germline V gene are SGHRS and YFSETQ. The CDR3: CASSLRTGGGNYGYTF. CDR3 sequence (DNA): TGCGCCAGCAGCTTGAGAACGGGAGGGGGAAACTATGGCTACACCTTC.

This clone has more than one count but fewer than ten. V gene TRBV5-6 combines with J gene TRBJ1-4; no clear D. Trimming removed 4 bases at V and 12 bases at J, with 13 bases between. Germline lookup yields CDR1 SGHDT and CDR2 YYEEEE. The CDR3 length is 12 residues. The CDR3 here is CASSLGGRELFF. The CDR3 coding sequence is TGTGCCAGCAGCCTCGGTGGGCGGGAACTGTTTTTT.

This chain connects TRBV19 to TRBJ1-1; TRBD1 is a possible D gene (6 bases). This CDR3 has 15 residues. V lost 5 bases and J lost 2, with 15 bases in between. CDR1 and CDR2 from the germline V gene are LNHDA and SQIVND (reference sequence). The CDR3 here is CASSPEQTGNTEAFF. The CDR3 nucleotides are TGTGCCAGTAGTCCAGAACAGACAGGAAACACTGAAGCTTTCTTT.

The chain couples TRBV10-3 to TRBJ1-2; 8 bases align to TRBD1. Trimming cost V 3 bases and J 0 bases; bases outside gene matches: 12. The length of the CDR3 is 18 residues. Germline V gives CDR1 ENHRY, CDR2 SYGVKD. The CDR3 loop reads CAISDSGTGFGPNYGYTF. DNA of the CDR3: TGTGCCATCAGTGATTCCGGGACAGGATTCGGTCCTAACTATGGCTACACCTTC.

The chain recombines TRBV9 with TRBJ1-2; D gene ambiguous. Deletions cut 7 bases from V and 3 bases from J, with 7 bases between. Germline CDR1 SGDLS, CDR2 YYNGEE. The CDR3 extends over 11 amino acids. DNA of the CDR3: TGTGCCAGCGGGCGGGACTATGGCTACACCTTC. Translating gives CASGRDYGYTF. The full variable domain, its missing parts supplied by reference TRBV9 and TRBJ1-2, is DSGVTQTPKHLITATGQRVTLRCSPRSGDLSVYWYQQSLDQGLQFLIQYYNGEERAKGNILERFSAQQFPDLHSELNLSSLELGDSALYFCASGRDYGYTFGSGTRLTVV.

The genes are TRBV10-2 and TRBJ2-7; D is undetermined. This CDR3 comprises 13 residues. Germline V gene sequence: CDR1 WSHSY, CDR2 SAAADI. V lost 6 bases and J 0 bases, leaving 9 bases between the germline ends. The DNA of the CDR3 is TGCGCCAGCAGCCGGCAGGACTCCTACGAGCAGTACTTC. Amino acid sequence: CASSRQDSYEQYF.